This T cell receptor beta chain is from a study of blood T cell repertoires in COVID-19 (dated by TCRdb to about 2020). As for the study more broadly: The collaborator samples originated in the United States, Italy and Spain and spanned the acute and convalescent phases of COVID-19. The prospective study material was composed of cDNA or gDNA derived from T cells, B-cell-depleted T cells, or PBMCs. Subjects who had been exposed to COVID-19, were actively infected with it, or had recovered from it provided the deeply sampled blood TCRbeta repertoires that made up the dataset. The repertoires were made available in a free public database intended to serve as a resource for research on the immune response to SARS-CoV-2. The samples were drawn from the first 160 participants of the ongoing ImmuneRACE study and from some 1,300 subjects provided by 6 global collaborators. A de-identified subject ID, COVID-19 status, age in years and sex were almost always included in the sample metadata. Where available, HLA class I and class II types were obtained from metadata supplied by the sample provider rather than from assay-based typing. What the research found in general, with its limitations: The quantity of clinical and demographic metadata differed by source and by participant and was supplied without curation.

A note on this clone: It has no known antigen specificity. Within one base of it there is no much larger clone, and no base qualities were kept.

The immunoSEQ Assay, a bias-controlled multiplex PCR, was used to amplify TCRbeta CDR3 regions from genomic DNA. The published analysis was carried out like this. Within the assay, amplification of reference gene primers was used to estimate how many nucleated cells each sample contained. To quantify the absolute abundance of each unique TCRbeta CDR3 rearrangement, sequence reads were collapsed and filtered. For each sample, productive Simpson clonality was calculated as the square root of Simpson's diversity index across productive rearrangements. As stored in TCRdb, this immuneACCESS dataset retains in-frame rearrangements with V and J assigned. A fraction of the clones does not appear; measured against another copy, unresolved V genes explain less than half of the discrepancy, and the remainder lacks a known reason. That table is the source of V, J and clone size, and D and trimming were worked out from the DNA. The sample table records approximately 83,000 clones; over 70% of these occur just once. The ten most abundant clones make up about 10% of the sample.

Collaborating institutions collected whole blood in K2EDTA tubes following their own protocols. For TCRbeta analysis, collaborators shipped samples as frozen whole blood, isolated PBMCs, or DNA extracted from either of those sample types. Source material: peripheral blood. The TCR originated in a woman older than 75 with acute or convalescent COVID-19.

CDR3 loop: CAWSETTGNYGYTF. The nucleotides read TGTGCCTGGAGTGAAACGACAGGCAACTATGGCTACACCTTC. The V and J segments used are TRBV30 and TRBJ1-2, and possibly TRBD1, on 6 matching bases. Trimming at the junction amounts to 1 base on V and 2 bases on J, and the germline ends lie 11 bases apart. CDR1 and CDR2 are drawn from the germline V gene (reference sequence): GTSNPN, SVGIG. Including cysteine and phenylalanine, the CDR3 has 14 amino acids. Left in the record is the CDR3 DNA by itself, 42 bases read in frame from the first base.